This T cell receptor beta chain was sequenced in a study of T cells in tuberculosis. V dropped 0 bases and J dropped 6 bases, with 10 bases sitting between them. The CDR3 length is 14 residues. The V gene's germline CDR1 is SGHRS and CDR2 YFSETQ. Clones were read by immunoSEQ multiplex PCR, and TCRdb kept only the in-frame ones, dropping some. The sample has 40,000 to 45,000 clones, roughly 94% seen once; the top ten hold 1.5% to 2%. The chain recombines TRBV5-1 with TRBJ1-3, with D hard to call. Sequenced sample: PBMCs. The receptor comes from a donor aged 10 to 29 with latent tuberculosis or without tuberculosis infection. Some clones in this sample may be carry-over from other donors' samples. The CDR3 DNA follows: TGCGCCAGCAGCTTGGTCGGAGAGGAAAACACCATATATTTT. Residues: CASSLVGEENTIYF.